A selection of T cell receptor beta chains follows, all from one sample in a study of a mutant IDH1 vaccine in newly diagnosed glioma. The table came from immunoSEQ multiplex PCR; TCRdb's copy has only in-frame clones and leaves some out. The repertoire holds around 67,000 clones, with 83% as singletons. Source: peripheral blood mononuclear cells (PBMCs), taken from a glioma patient treated with radiotherapy, temozolomide or both. The source is a woman aged 18-35 years with glioma. Some clones in this sample may be carry-over from other donors' samples. The CDR3 runs from the conserved cysteine through the conserved F or W. A D gene is named only where the DNA matches it firmly. Not every row has a clone size; where given, it reads once, few, many or a size class.

CDR3aa	CDR3nt	abundance	d_gene	v_gene	j_gene
CASSAQGGFDEQYF	TGTGCCAGCAGTGCTCAAGGGGGCTTCGACGAGCAGTACTTC	-	TRBD1	TRBV25-1	TRBJ2-7
CASSPGLASYNEQFF	TGTGCCAGCAGTCCGGGACTAGCGTCATACAATGAGCAGTTCTTC	-	TRBD2	TRBV27	TRBJ2-1
CASSGLGGRQPQHF	TGTGCCAGCAGTGGGTTAGGGGGGCGGCAGCCCCAGCATTTT	-	-	TRBV2	TRBJ1-5
CASSSGWQGALRSYGYTF	TGTGCCAGCAGCTCGGGGTGGCAGGGGGCGTTGAGAAGCTATGGCTACACCTTC	-	TRBD1	TRBV5-6	TRBJ1-2
CASSSLAGASYEQYF	TGTGCCAGCAGTTCACTAGCGGGGGCCTCCTACGAGCAGTACTTC	-	TRBD2	TRBV6-6	TRBJ2-7
CASSWRTSGKLNEQFF	TGTGCCAGCAGTTGGCGGACTAGCGGAAAGCTCAATGAGCAGTTCTTC	-	TRBD2	TRBV6-5	TRBJ2-1
CASSVGRMNTEAFF	TGTGCCAGCAGCGTAGGCAGGATGAACACTGAAGCTTTCTTT	-	-	TRBV9	TRBJ1-1
CASSEELPLGGELFF	TGTGCCAGCAGTGAAGAGCTACCCCTCGGCGGGGAGCTGTTTTTT	-	-	TRBV2	TRBJ2-2
CASSSLGSYEQYF	TGTGCCAGCAGTTCCCTGGGCAGCTACGAGCAGTACTTC	-	-	TRBV27	TRBJ2-7
CASSLGQGRVNTEAFF	TGTGCCAGCAGCTTGGGACAGGGCCGGGTGAACACTGAAGCTTTCTTT	-	TRBD1	TRBV5-4	TRBJ1-1
CSLVGGSYNEQFF	TGCAGCCTTGTAGGGGGTTCCTACAATGAGCAGTTCTTC	-	-	TRBV29-1	TRBJ2-1
CASSASGENTEAFF	TGTGCCAGCAGCGCATCAGGGGAGAACACTGAAGCTTTCTTT	few	-	TRBV9	TRBJ1-1
CASSPGTSGILTDTQYF	TGTGCCAGCAGTCCTGGGACTAGCGGAATCCTTACAGATACGCAGTATTTT	-	TRBD2	TRBV5-4	TRBJ2-3
CASSEALAGGQTQYF	TGTGCCAGCAGTGAAGCTCTAGCGGGGGGGCAGACGCAGTATTTT	-	TRBD2	TRBV6-1	TRBJ2-3
CASSLGGLEAFF	TGCGCCAGCAGCTTGGGGGGGCTTGAAGCTTTCTTT	-	-	TRBV5-1	TRBJ1-1
CASSLSQLLTDTQYF	TGTGCCAGCAGCTTATCGCAGCTACTCACAGATACGCAGTATTTT	-	-	TRBV7-2	TRBJ2-3
CASTRTGSNSPLHF	TGTGCCAGTACTCGGACAGGGTCTAATTCACCCCTCCACTTT	-	TRBD1	TRBV19	TRBJ1-6
CASRRDRGLQTQYF	TGTGCCAGCAGGCGGGACAGGGGGCTTCAGACCCAGTACTTC	-	TRBD1	TRBV2	TRBJ2-5
CASSNVANYGYTF	TGTGCCAGCAGCAATGTAGCTAACTATGGCTACACCTTC	-	-	TRBV7-9	TRBJ1-2
CASSAREVGYNEQFF	TGCGCCAGCAGCGCTAGGGAGGTCGGATACAATGAGCAGTTCTTC	-	-	TRBV5-1	TRBJ2-1
CASSLNTVYEQYF	TGTGCCAGCAGCTTAAATACTGTCTACGAGCAGTACTTC	-	-	TRBV7-8	TRBJ2-7
CASGAGVGYQPQHF	TGTGCCAGCGGGGCCGGGGTTGGTTATCAGCCCCAGCATTTT	-	-	TRBV2	TRBJ1-5
CASSVGGVTNEKLFF	TGTGCCAGCAGCGTGGGGGGGGTCACTAATGAAAAACTGTTTTTT	-	-	TRBV9	TRBJ1-4
CASSLPGEGEQFF	TGTGCCAGCAGCTTACCAGGGGAGGGCGAGCAGTTCTTC	-	-	TRBV5-4	TRBJ2-1
CASSYQGTYGYTF	TGTGCCAGCAGTTATCAGGGTACCTATGGCTACACCTTC	-	-	TRBV6-5	TRBJ1-2
CASSEETGGLLVQETQYF	TGTGCCAGCAGTGAAGAAACTGGGGGCCTCCTGGTCCAAGAGACCCAGTACTTC	-	-	TRBV6-1	TRBJ2-5
CATSADGTGHEKLFF	TGTGCCACCAGCGCGGACGGGACAGGGCATGAAAAACTGTTTTTT	-	TRBD1	TRBV15	TRBJ1-4
CASSQEGGQGGNTIYF	TGTGCCAGCAGCCAAGAAGGAGGACAGGGTGGAAACACCATATATTTT	-	TRBD1	TRBV4-2	TRBJ1-3
CASRGRSSGNTIYF	TGCGCCAGCAGGGGCAGGAGCTCTGGAAACACCATATATTTT	once	-	TRBV5-1	TRBJ1-3
CASRKTGGRYGYTF	TGTGCCAGCAGAAAGACAGGGGGCAGGTATGGCTACACCTTC	-	TRBD1	TRBV6-5	TRBJ1-2
CASSLELAREQYF	TGTGCCAGCAGCTTAGAACTAGCGCGCGAGCAGTACTTC	-	TRBD2	TRBV5-4	TRBJ2-7
CASSFETSGASWNEQFF	TGTGCCAGTAGTTTCGAAACTAGCGGGGCCAGTTGGAATGAGCAGTTCTTC	-	TRBD2	TRBV19	TRBJ2-1
CSVEGTDTDTQYF	TGCAGCGTTGAAGGGACAGACACAGATACGCAGTATTTT	-	-	TRBV29-1	TRBJ2-3
CASSTTGGSNQPQHF	TGTGCCAGCAGTACGACAGGGGGGAGCAATCAGCCCCAGCATTTT	few	TRBD1	TRBV28	TRBJ1-5